This TCR beta chain came from a study of read filtering for tumor transcriptome and immune sequencing (dated by TCRdb to between 2020 and 2021). About the study as a whole: Of the patients in the cohort, 16 to 20 were male and over 11 were female, and their mean age was approximately 71 years, with a range of roughly 45 to 80. A main aim was a read-filtering strategy for immune repertoire data, specifically whether clonotypes supported by a single read should be removed. Per sample, about 4.05 to 10.27 million TCR-region mapped reads were obtained with IR-seq, compared with only about 80 to 1,300 with RNA-seq. After DNase treatment, whole-transcriptome libraries were prepared with the TruSeq RNA Access Library Prep Kit. By revised international staging, roughly 8 patients were R-ISS I, roughly 17 were R-ISS II and roughly 7 were R-ISS III. The study compared TCR repertoires from targeted immune repertoire sequencing and bulk whole-transcriptome sequencing run on the same bone marrow samples. What the authors observed across the whole study: Single-read clonotypes made up 80% to 85% of clonotypes but about 3.2% of total reads in IR-seq, and just under 75% of clonotypes and 35% to 55% of reads in RNA-seq. When single-read clonotypes were removed, the proportions of shared clonotypes in IR-seq and RNA-seq correlated more strongly. Compared with RNA-seq, IR-seq captured clonotypes at much greater depth and more reliably, and a smaller IR-seq throughput was enough to identify most of the shared clonotypes. Rather than purified T cells, the sorted CD138-negative fraction was a mixed bone marrow immune population.

This clonotype counts as medium-sized (0.01 to 0.1%). Its antigen target is currently unknown. It has no much larger one-base neighbor in the sample; base qualities were not kept. V trim: 0 bases; J trim: 8 bases; unmatched bases: 7. The CDR3 runs 15 amino acids, cysteine and phenylalanine included. The only DNA kept is the CDR3, 45 bases in frame from the first base. The germline V gene sets CDR1 to MGHRA and CDR2 to YSYEKL. Each patient had bone marrow sampled at the time of active disease. Bone marrow mononuclear cells were isolated by Ficoll-Hypaque density gradient centrifugation. To remove myeloma plasma cells, the cells were labeled with CD138 magnetic microbeads on a MACS separator, and CD138-negative cells were then collected by negative selection. Flow cytometry on an Attune NxT with CD138 antibodies was used to check the purity of the isolated cells. Total RNA was extracted using TRIzol reagent and was quantified on a NanoDrop spectrophotometer. Paired RNA-seq and IR-seq were performed on the CD138-negative bone marrow sample of each patient.

TCR libraries were built from roughly 370 ng RNA with the Immunoverse kit, using molecular barcoded adaptors covering alpha/delta and beta/gamma chains. The same RNA used for transcriptome sequencing was used for TCR library preparation. TCR libraries were sequenced on an Illumina HiSeq 4000 with 2 x 150 cycles. Per the authors' processing: MiXCR aligned TCR reads to human V, D, J and C references and assembled the aligned reads into CDR3 clonotypes, with quality filtering and error correction included. The tcR package in R was used to analyze clonotype counts and gene usage diversity. Raw mapping reads were checked after the RNA-seq reads had been mapped by STAR aligner version 2.5.3a onto the human GRCh37 genome. IR-seq fastq files were randomly downsampled with Seqtk 1.3 to test the effect of sequencing depth on detected clonotypes. The public sequencing data were trimmed at Q25 with fastp and processed into clonotypes with MiXCR by TCRdb, which kept only in-frame beta chains. Rows matching on CDR3 protein sequence are summarized as one entry with the most common DNA and genes. Here the V and J calls rest on TCRdb's processing, not on the authors' analysis. Across this sample there are 45,000 to 50,000 distinct CDR3 sequences, with roughly 12% seen only once. The top ten constitute 13% to 15% of the sample.

This TCR derives from a donor older than 35 with multiple myeloma. The sequenced sample consisted of a population of CD138-negative cells sorted from bone marrow. In the paper's terms, the cell subset or site label means: bone marrow mononuclear cells depleted of CD138+ plasma/myeloma cells by negative magnetic selection. The chain employs TRBV4-1 and TRBJ2-1; the junction holds 7 bases that match TRBD1. The CDR3 reads as follows: CASSQDPTGLDEQFF. DNA sequence: TGCGCCAGCAGCCAAGATCCGACAGGGTTGGATGAGCAGTTCTTC.